This T cell receptor beta chain emerged from a study of blood T cell repertoires in COVID-19. Turning to the study itself: The United States, Italy and Spain provided the acute and convalescent COVID-19 samples. Nucleic acid was either cDNA or gDNA, and it came from T cells, B-cell-depleted T cells, or PBMCs.

In the study's own analysis: Amplification with reference gene primers provided the estimates of nucleated cell counts. The data were produced by immunoSEQ multiplex PCR, yet TCRdb's version contains in-frame clones alone and is incomplete. That table supplies the V and J calls and clone size; D and trimming were determined from the DNA. Among about 37,000 clones listed, roughly nine tenths were seen once. This CDR3 spans 13 amino acids. The V end was cut by 0 bases, the J end by 5 bases, with 7 bases between. Germline values: CDR1 SNHLY, CDR2 FYNNEI. Sequenced input: peripheral blood. The chain uses TRBV2 and TRBJ2-5, with D perhaps matching TRBD1 (6 bases). This receptor was taken from a human donor in a cohort sampled during active COVID-19. The CDR3 nucleotides read TGTGCCAGCAGTGAAGCGAGGGGGGAGACCCAGTACTTC. Protein sequence: CASSEARGETQYF.